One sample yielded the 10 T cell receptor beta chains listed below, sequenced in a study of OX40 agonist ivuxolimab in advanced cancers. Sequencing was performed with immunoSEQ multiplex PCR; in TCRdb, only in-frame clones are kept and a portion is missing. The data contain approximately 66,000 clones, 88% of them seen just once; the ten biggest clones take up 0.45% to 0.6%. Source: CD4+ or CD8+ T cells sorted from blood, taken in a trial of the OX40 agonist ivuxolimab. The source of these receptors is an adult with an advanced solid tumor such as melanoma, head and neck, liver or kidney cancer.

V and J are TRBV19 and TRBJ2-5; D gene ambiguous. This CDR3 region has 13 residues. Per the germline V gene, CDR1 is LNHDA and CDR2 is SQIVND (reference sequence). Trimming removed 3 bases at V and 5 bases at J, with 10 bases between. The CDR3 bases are TGTGCCAGTAGTATCCCCGGGTGGGAGACCCAGTACTTC. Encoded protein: CASSIPGWETQYF.

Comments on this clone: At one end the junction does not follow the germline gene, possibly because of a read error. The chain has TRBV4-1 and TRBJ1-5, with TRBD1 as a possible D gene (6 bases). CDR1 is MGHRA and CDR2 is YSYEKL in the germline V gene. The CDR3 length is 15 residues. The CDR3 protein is CVSSQEGGPGQPQHF. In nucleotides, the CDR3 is TGCGTCAGCAGCCAAGAAGGGGGGCCTGGACAGCCCCAGCATTTT.

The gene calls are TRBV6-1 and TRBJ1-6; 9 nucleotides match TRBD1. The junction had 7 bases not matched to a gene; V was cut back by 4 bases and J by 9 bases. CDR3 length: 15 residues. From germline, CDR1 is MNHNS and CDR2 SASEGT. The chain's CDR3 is CASSVGDRVGSPLHF. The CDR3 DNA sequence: TGTGCCAGCAGTGTCGGGGACAGGGTTGGTTCACCCCTCCACTTT.

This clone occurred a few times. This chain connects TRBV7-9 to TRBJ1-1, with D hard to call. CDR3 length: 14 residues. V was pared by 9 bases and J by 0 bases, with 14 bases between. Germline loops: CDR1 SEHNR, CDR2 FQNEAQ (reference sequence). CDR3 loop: CASGASGLNTEAFF. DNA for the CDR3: TGTGCCAGTGGAGCCTCCGGACTGAACACTGAAGCTTTCTTT.

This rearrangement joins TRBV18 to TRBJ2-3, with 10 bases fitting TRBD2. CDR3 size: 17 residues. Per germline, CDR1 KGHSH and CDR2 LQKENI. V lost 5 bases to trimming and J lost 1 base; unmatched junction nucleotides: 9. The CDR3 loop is CASSEQVGTSGTDTQYF. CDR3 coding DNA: TGTGCCAGCTCAGAACAAGTGGGGACTAGCGGCACAGATACGCAGTATTTT.

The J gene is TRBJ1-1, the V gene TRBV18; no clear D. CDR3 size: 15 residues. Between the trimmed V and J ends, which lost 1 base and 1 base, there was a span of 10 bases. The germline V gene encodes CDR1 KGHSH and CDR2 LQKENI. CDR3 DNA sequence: TGTGCCAGCTCACCACGAGGTGGGTCGAACACTGAAGCTTTCTTT. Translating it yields CASSPRGGSNTEAFF.

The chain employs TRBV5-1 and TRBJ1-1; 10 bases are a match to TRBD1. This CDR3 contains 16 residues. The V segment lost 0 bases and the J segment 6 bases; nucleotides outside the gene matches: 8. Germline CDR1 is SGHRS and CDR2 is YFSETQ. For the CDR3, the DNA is TGCGCCAGCAGCTTGGAGGGACAGGGGCTTGGTGCTGAAGCTTTCTTT. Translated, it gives CASSLEGQGLGAEAFF. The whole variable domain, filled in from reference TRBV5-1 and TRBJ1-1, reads KAGVTQTPRYLIKTRGQQVTLSCSPISGHRSVSWYQQTPGQGLQFLFEYFSETQRNKGNFPGRFSGRQFSNSRSEMNVSTLELGDSALYLCASSLEGQGLGAEAFFGQGTRLTVV.

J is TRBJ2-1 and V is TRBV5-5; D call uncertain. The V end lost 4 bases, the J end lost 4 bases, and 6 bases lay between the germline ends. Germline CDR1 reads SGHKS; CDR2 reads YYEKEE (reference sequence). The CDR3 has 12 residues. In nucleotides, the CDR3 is TGTGCCAGCAGCGTGTCTTACAATGAGCAGTTCTTC. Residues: CASSVSYNEQFF.

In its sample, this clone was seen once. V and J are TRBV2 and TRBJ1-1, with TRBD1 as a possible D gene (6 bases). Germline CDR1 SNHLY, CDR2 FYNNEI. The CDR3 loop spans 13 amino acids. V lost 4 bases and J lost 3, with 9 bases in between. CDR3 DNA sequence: TGTGCCAGCAGTGGGGGGCGGCACACTGAAGCTTTCTTT. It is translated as CASSGGRHTEAFF.

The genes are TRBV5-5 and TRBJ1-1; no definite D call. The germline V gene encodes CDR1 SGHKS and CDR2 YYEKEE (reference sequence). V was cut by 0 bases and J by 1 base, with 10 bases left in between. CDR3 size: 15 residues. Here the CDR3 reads CASSLGLLQNTEAFF. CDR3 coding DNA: TGTGCCAGCAGCTTGGGTCTCCTACAGAACACTGAAGCTTTCTTT.